The entry below gives a single T cell receptor beta chain sequence along with its context. This specimen includes other DNA sequences encoding the same CDR3. This record comes from a study of shared clonotypes between healthy human individuals. CD45RO-negative, CCR7-positively selected cells formed the naive CD8 fraction, excluding terminally differentiated effector memory CD45RA+ cells. Healthy adults negative for HIV, lacking recent acute infections or vaccinations, served as donors. TCRdb's table, derived via immunoSEQ multiplex PCR, lists solely in-frame clones and lacks some. The sample gives about 2,100,000 clones, just over 90% of which show up once; around 1.7% is in the top ten. Germline V gives CDR1 SGDLS, CDR2 YYNGEE. This CDR3 contains 15 residues. Trimming took off 2 bases at V and 0 bases at J, with 12 bases between the two ends.

The sequence came from a man aged 18 to 35 in good health. Some clones in this sample may be carry-over from other donors' samples. The sequenced sample consisted of naive CD8+ T cells from PBMCs. V is TRBV9 and J is TRBJ2-7; tentatively, D is TRBD1 or TRBD2 (5 bases each). CDR3 DNA: TGTGCCAGCAGCGTTCTGGCAGGGAGCTCCTACGAGCAGTACTTC. It codes for CASSVLAGSSYEQYF.